Listed below are T cell receptor beta chains from one sample, sequenced in a study of regulatory T cells in long-lasting Graves disease. One entry per CDR3 protein results from TCRdb running MiXCR on the multiplex PCR reads. Of 420,000 or so distinct CDR3 sequences listed, around 22% are singletons. Source: peripheral blood mononuclear cells (PBMCs), taken when the disease was refractory, from a patient treated with antithyroid drugs. Source of these receptors: a female donor with Graves disease. CDR3s include the opening cysteine and the closing phenylalanine or tryptophan. A D gene is named only where the DNA matches it firmly. The size of a clone is reported for some rows only, either as once, few or many, or as a class for expanded clones.

length | size | J | D | V | DNA | CDR3
15 | . | TRBJ2-2 | TRBD1 | TRBV28 | TGTGCCAGCAGTTATACAGGGGTGAACACCGGGGAGCTGTTTTTT | CASSYTGVNTGELFF
15 | few | TRBJ2-2 | . | TRBV3-1 | TGTGCCACCAGTGATATAGGTGCTCCCTTCGGGGAGCTGTTTTTT | CATSDIGAPFGELFF
15 | . | TRBJ2-7 | . | TRBV3-2 | TGTGCCAGCAGCCCACTATTAGGCGTTTCGGGAGAGCAGTACTTC | CASSPLLGVSGEQYF
16 | . | TRBJ1-5 | . | TRBV24-1 | TGTGCCACCAGTGATGGGACCCACCAAGTCAATCAGCCCCAGCATTTT | CATSDGTHQVNQPQHF
14 | few | TRBJ2-5 | TRBD1 | TRBV3-1 | TGTGCCAGCAGCCCAGGGGGCACCAGGGAGACCCAGTACTTC | CASSPGGTRETQYF
14 | few | TRBJ2-4 | TRBD2 | TRBV24-1 | TGTGCCACCAGTGCCTCATCCCGGGGGGACATTCAGTACTTC | CATSASSRGDIQYF
14 | many | TRBJ1-1 | . | TRBV5-1 | TGCGCCAGCAGGGCGACAGAGCTGAACACTGAAGCTTTCTTT | CASRATELNTEAFF
15 | . | TRBJ2-5 | . | TRBV3-1 | TGTGCCAGCAGCCAAGATAAGGCTAGCTTAGAGACCCAGTACTTC | CASSQDKASLETQYF
14 | few | TRBJ2-4 | TRBD2 | TRBV12-3/TRBV12-4 | TGTGCCAGCAGAGGACTAGCGGGACCCTCGCTTCAGTACTTC | CASRGLAGPSLQYF
21 | . | TRBJ2-2 | . | TRBV29-1 | TGCAGCACCAGTGGCCCCTGTTCTAGAATATGGGGCTTCCTTCTTTCCGGGGAGCTGTTTTTT | CSTSGPCSRIWGFLLSGELFF
15 | . | TRBJ2-7 | TRBD1 | TRBV20-1 | TGCAGTGCTAGACGTCTAGGGACAGGGGGCGAGGAGCAGTACTTC | CSARRLGTGGEEQYF
14 | . | TRBJ2-7 | . | TRBV14 | TGTGCCGGCAGCGCCGAACCCCCTCCCTACGAGCAGTACTTC | CAGSAEPPPYEQYF
14 | . | TRBJ1-2 | . | TRBV5-1 | TGCGCCAGCAGCCCGGCACAGGGTCCGTCTGGCTACACCTTC | CASSPAQGPSGYTF